The next 21 T cell receptor beta chains were all read from a single sample in a study of early T cells in non-severe SARS-CoV-2 infection. MiXCR, run by TCRdb on the 5' RACE reads, gives a single entry per CDR3 protein. Of around 26,000 distinct CDR3 sequences in the sample, about 4.5% were seen once. The sequencing sample was made of whole blood. The receptors were gathered from an adult who was a healthcare worker with PCR-confirmed SARS-CoV-2 infection or an uninfected control (not recorded which).

The sample holds many counts of this clonotype. The V gene is TRBV7-2, the J gene TRBJ2-3; 7 nucleotides match TRBD1. There are 17 residues in the CDR3. Losses at the gene ends were 1 base for V and 4 bases for J; bases not matched to a gene: 11. CDR1 and CDR2 (germline): SGHTA, FQGNSA. The CDR3: CASSLDLRGRSSDTQYF. DNA for the CDR3: TGTGCCAGCAGCTTAGATCTGAGGGGGCGATCATCAGATACGCAGTATTTT.

At least ten counts were recorded for this clonotype. The chain couples TRBV28 to TRBJ2-7, with 7 bases aligning to TRBD2. Germline CDR1 is MDHEN and CDR2 is SYDVKM. The CDR3 consists of 16 residues. The junction had 10 bases not matched to a gene; V was cut back by 5 bases and J by 0 bases. CDR3 sequence reads: CASSNRLATGSYEQYV. Here the CDR3 DNA reads TGTGCCAGCAGTAACCGACTAGCTACGGGCTCCTACGAGCAGTACGTC.

This clonotype occurred many times. The V gene is TRBV6-5, the J gene TRBJ1-2, with a possible D match to TRBD1 (6 bases). This CDR3 is 12 amino acids long. Trimming removed 4 bases from V and 7 bases from J, with 10 bases in between. Germline CDR1 MNHEY, CDR2 SVGAGI. The CDR3 loop reads CASSWGQGGYTF. The DNA of the CDR3 is TGTGCCAGCAGTTGGGGGCAGGGTGGCTACACCTTC.

This clonotype was found a few times. The chain is built from TRBV7-2 and TRBJ2-7; D is perhaps TRBD1 (5 bases). Germline CDR1 SGHTA, CDR2 FQGNSA. V gave up 3 bases and J gave up 8 bases, with 11 bases separating them. CDR3 length equals 12 residues. This CDR3 is CASSFIGDKQYF. In DNA form, the CDR3 reads TGTGCCAGCAGCTTTATAGGGGATAAGCAGTACTTC.

This sequence joins TRBV20-1 and TRBJ2-2, with 8 bases identical to TRBD2. This CDR3 is 16 amino acids long. V trimming: 1 base; J trimming: 4 bases; junction bases outside the gene matches: 8. Germline V gene sequence: CDR1 DFQATT, CDR2 SNEGSKA (reference sequence). CDR3 sequence reads: CSARVRGGRFTGELFF. The CDR3 coding sequence is TGCAGTGCTAGAGTCCGGGGGGGCCGTTTCACCGGGGAGCTGTTTTTT.

This clonotype was detected many times. V and J are TRBV18 and TRBJ1-5; TRBD1 might be the D (5 bases). The length of the CDR3 is 16 residues. V was trimmed by 0 bases and J by 3 bases, leaving 12 bases between them. Germline V CDR1 and CDR2: KGHSH, LQKENI. CDR3 amino acids: CASSPPRQSNNQPQHF. The CDR3 DNA follows: TGTGCCAGCTCACCACCGCGACAGTCAAACAATCAGCCCCAGCATTTT.

This CDR3 is CASSLEGGSSYEQYF. The CDR3 DNA follows: TGTGCCAGCAGTCTCGAGGGAGGGAGCTCCTACGAGCAGTACTTC. The chain is built from TRBV25-1 and TRBJ2-7, with 7 bases matching TRBD2. The J segment lost 0 bases and the V segment lost 5 bases, leaving 7 bases of the junction unmatched. Per the germline V gene, CDR1 is MGHDK and CDR2 is SYGVNS. The CDR3 loop spans 15 amino acids.

This clonotype was observed many times. The genes are TRBV7-6 and TRBJ2-3; 8 bases align to TRBD1. Germline CDR1 reads SGHVS; CDR2 reads FNYEAQ. CDR3 length equals 14 residues. V was pared by 5 bases and J by 4 bases, with 5 bases of the junction left unmatched. The CDR3 coding sequence is TGTGCCAGCAGCACGGACAGGGTTCCAGATACGCAGTATTTT. Its protein is CASSTDRVPDTQYF.

There are many counts of this clonotype. The chain has TRBV11-2 and TRBJ2-4; 9 positions agree with TRBD2. This CDR3 region has 13 residues. Germline V lookup: CDR1 SGHAT, CDR2 FQNNGV. The J segment lost 6 bases and the V segment lost 8 bases, leaving 5 bases of the junction unmatched. The CDR3 DNA reads TGTGCCAGCTTAGCGGGGGAAGGAAACATTCAGTACTTC. Its translation is CASLAGEGNIQYF.

Many counts were recorded for this clonotype. The chain is built from TRBV7-9 and TRBJ2-7; 8 nucleotides match TRBD1. The junction had 7 bases not matched to a gene; V was cut back by 5 bases and J by 1 base. The germline gives CDR1 SEHNR, CDR2 FQNEAQ (reference sequence). This CDR3 has 15 residues. This CDR3 reads CASSPTGQGSYEQYF. The CDR3 DNA reads as TGTGCCAGCAGCCCCACCGGACAGGGATCCTACGAGCAGTACTTC.

This clonotype was detected many times. The rearrangement joins TRBV6-1 to TRBJ1-5; the D is unclear. The germline CDR1 and CDR2 sequences are MNHNS and SASEGT. Between the trimmed V and J ends, which lost 7 bases and 3 bases, there was a span of 10 bases. The length of the CDR3 is 13 residues. CDR3 amino acids: CASTEGFNQPQHF. CDR3 sequence (DNA): TGTGCCAGCACCGAGGGTTTCAATCAGCCCCAGCATTTT.

This clonotype was seen at least ten times. The chain recombines TRBV7-2 with TRBJ2-7; 14 bases line up with TRBD2. Per the germline V gene, CDR1 is SGHTA and CDR2 is FQGNSA. The V and J ends lost 1 base and 3 bases, in that order; junction bases with no gene match: 11. CDR3 size: 19 residues. The CDR3 reads CASSLERGLAGVWSYEQYF. CDR3 DNA: TGTGCCAGCAGCTTAGAGCGGGGACTAGCGGGAGTATGGAGCTACGAGCAGTACTTC.

In its sample, this clonotype was seen many times. This chain uses TRBV20-1 with TRBJ2-1; a possible D gene is TRBD2 (6 bases). The V end was cut by 2 bases, the J end by 3 bases, with 17 bases between. The germline CDR1 and CDR2 sequences are DFQATT and SNEGSKA (reference sequence). The CDR3 has 16 residues. CDR3 sequence: CSARFDLPGVYNEQFF. DNA of the CDR3: TGCAGTGCTAGATTTGATCTACCGGGAGTCTACAATGAGCAGTTCTTC.

This clonotype occurred many times. The genes are TRBV7-9 and TRBJ2-7, with a tentative D call TRBD1 (6 bases). CDR1 is SEHNR and CDR2 is FQNEAQ in the germline V gene (reference sequence). V was shortened by 2 bases and J by 3 bases, with 11 bases between the two germline ends. The CDR3 spans 14 residues. DNA for the CDR3: TGTGCCAGCAGCTTAAAGGGGGTGGACTACGAGCAGTACTTC. Encoded protein: CASSLKGVDYEQYF. Drawing the rest from reference TRBV7-9 and TRBJ2-7, the complete variable domain is DTGVSQNPRHKITKRGQNVTFRCDPISEHNRLYWYRQTLGQGPEFLTYFQNEAQLEKSRLLSDRFSAERPKGSFSTLEIQRTEQGDSAMYLCASSLKGVDYEQYFGPGTRLTVT.

This clonotype was detected ten times or more. The chain combines TRBV6-6 with TRBJ2-1, with a weak D call TRBD2 (5 bases). The V and J ends lost 5 bases and 7 bases respectively, with 9 bases between them. This CDR3 spans 12 amino acids. Germline V gene lookup returns CDR1 MNHNY and CDR2 SVGAGI (reference sequence). The CDR3 bases are TGTGCCAGCAGTGAGGACTTAAATGAGCAGTTCTTC. Amino acids: CASSEDLNEQFF.

This clonotype was recorded many times. This chain joins TRBV7-3 and TRBJ1-2; perhaps TRBD1 as D (6 bases). V lost 4 bases, J lost 2 bases, and 17 bases lay in between. CDR1 is SGHTA, CDR2 FQGTGA, per germline. The CDR3 has 16 amino acids. The CDR3 spells CASSYWSRDTNYGYTF. The CDR3 DNA follows: TGTGCCAGCAGCTATTGGTCCCGGGACACGAACTATGGCTACACCTTC.

This clonotype was observed at least ten times. The rearrangement joins TRBV4-2 to TRBJ1-2; no reliable D call. Trimming took off 0 bases at V and 3 bases at J, with 5 bases between the two ends. This CDR3 comprises 13 residues. Germline V gene lookup returns CDR1 LGHNA and CDR2 YNFKEQ. CDR3 protein: CASSQESDYGYTF. Written as DNA, the CDR3 is TGTGCCAGCAGCCAAGAGTCAGACTATGGCTACACCTTC.

This clonotype was detected many times. The chain links TRBV7-9 to TRBJ2-3; 13 bases map to TRBD2. With V trimmed by 5 bases and J by 0 bases, 8 bases remained unmatched. CDR3 size: 18 residues. Per germline, CDR1 SEHNR and CDR2 FQNEAQ (reference sequence). CDR3 DNA: TGTGCCAGCAGCCCAGGGACTAGCGGGACTCCTAGCACAGATACGCAGTATTTT. This encodes CASSPGTSGTPSTDTQYF. Together with reference TRBV7-9 and TRBJ2-3, the CDR3 gives the full variable domain: DTGVSQNPRHKITKRGQNVTFRCDPISEHNRLYWYRQTLGQGPEFLTYFQNEAQLEKSRLLSDRFSAERPKGSFSTLEIQRTEQGDSAMYLCASSPGTSGTPSTDTQYFGPGTRLTVL.

This clonotype appeared many times. The chain is built from TRBV9 and TRBJ2-1, with 7 bases identical to TRBD1. The V segment lost 1 base and the J segment 4 bases; nucleotides outside the gene matches: 8. The CDR3 loop spans 16 amino acids. CDR1 is SGDLS and CDR2 is YYNGEE in the germline V gene. The CDR3 sequence is CASSVTDRVSYNEQFF. The CDR3, as DNA: TGTGCCAGCAGCGTAACTGACAGGGTATCGTACAATGAGCAGTTCTTC.

This rearrangement joins TRBV18 to TRBJ1-5, with D possibly matching TRBD1 (6 bases). Trimming removed 4 bases from V and 0 bases from J, with 10 bases in between. CDR3 length: 15 amino acids. CDR1 is KGHSH and CDR2 is LQKENI in the germline V gene. The CDR3: CASSQQGLSNQPQHF. The CDR3 coding sequence is TGTGCCAGCTCACAACAGGGTCTTAGCAATCAGCCCCAGCATTTT.

This clonotype was observed many times. V is TRBV11-3 and J is TRBJ1-1; D is ambiguous. V was trimmed by 1 base and J by 0 bases, leaving 9 bases between them. CDR1 SGHNT and CDR2 YENEEA come from the germline V gene. The CDR3 sequence is 15 residues long. CDR3 coding DNA: TGTGCCAGCAGCTTAGGCGGGAGGCTGAACACTGAAGCTTTCTTT. Translated, it gives CASSLGGRLNTEAFF.